These 26 T cell receptor beta chains were sequenced from one sample in a study of long-term antiretroviral therapy in people with HIV (dated by TCRdb to the early 2020s). The immunoSEQ hsTCRB v3.0 assay was used at survey level resolution to sequence the TRB variable region. As stored in TCRdb, this immuneACCESS dataset retains in-frame rearrangements with V and J assigned. A fraction of the clones does not appear; measured against another copy, unresolved V genes explain less than half of the discrepancy, and the remainder lacks a known reason. This sample holds some 11,000 clones; 76% were observed only once. The ten largest clones represent roughly 19% of the sample. The specimen was unsorted PBMCs, collected at the start of antiretroviral therapy, before treatment. The receptors were gathered from a man in his thirties or forties with HIV.

The chain has TRBV19 and TRBJ1-3; D possibly corresponds to TRBD1 (5 bases). Per germline, CDR1 LNHDA and CDR2 SQIVND (reference sequence). Trimming cost V 3 bases and J 0 bases, with 6 bases left between them. CDR3 length equals 14 residues. The CDR3 loop reads CASSIDSSGNTIYF. Written as DNA, the CDR3 is TGTGCCAGTAGTATCGACAGCTCTGGAAACACCATATATTTT.

The V and J genes are TRBV5-4 and TRBJ2-1, with 7 positions matching TRBD1. The CDR3 sequence is 14 residues long. Per the germline V gene, CDR1 is SGHNT and CDR2 is YYREEE (reference sequence). V lost 5 bases and J lost 1; bases outside the gene matches: 3. This chain's CDR3 is CASRKQGSYNEQFF. CDR3 nucleotide sequence: TGTGCCAGCAGAAAACAGGGGTCCTACAATGAGCAGTTCTTC.

V usage is TRBV19 and J usage is TRBJ2-7, with D possibly matching TRBD1 (5 bases). Germline loops: CDR1 LNHDA, CDR2 SQIVND (reference sequence). CDR3 length: 13 residues. Trimming stripped 5 bases from V and 3 bases from J, with 11 bases between. The CDR3, as DNA: TGTGCCAGTAGTCGACAGCAGGGCTACGAGCAGTACTTC. Translating gives CASSRQQGYEQYF.

V and J are TRBV15 and TRBJ2-7; 7 nucleotides match TRBD1. Germline loops: CDR1 LNHNV, CDR2 YYDKDF (reference sequence). There are 14 residues in the CDR3. J lost 2 bases, V lost 3 bases, and 4 bases had no gene match. As DNA, the CDR3 is TGTGCCACCAGCAGGACAGGGACCCCCTACGAGCAGTACTTC. It specifies CATSRTGTPYEQYF.

This chain links TRBV7-2 with TRBJ2-2, with no clear D. CDR1 SGHTA and CDR2 FQGNSA come from the germline V gene. The CDR3 spans 12 residues. Between the trimmed V and J ends, which lost 7 bases and 3 bases, there was a span of 6 bases. This CDR3 is CASKVHTGELFF. The CDR3 DNA sequence: TGTGCCAGCAAAGTTCACACCGGGGAGCTGTTTTTT.

V and J are TRBV5-1 and TRBJ2-7; 11 nucleotides align to TRBD1. CDR3 length: 14 residues. CDR1 is SGHRS, CDR2 YFSETQ, per germline. V gave up 4 bases and J gave up 3 bases; unmatched junction bases: 3. In DNA, the CDR3 is TGCGCCAGCAGCGCGGACAGGGGGCTCTACGAGCAGTACTTC. Protein sequence: CASSADRGLYEQYF. Filled out from reference TRBV5-1 and TRBJ2-7, the complete variable domain reads KAGVTQTPRYLIKTRGQQVTLSCSPISGHRSVSWYQQTPGQGLQFLFEYFSETQRNKGNFPGRFSGRQFSNSRSEMNVSTLELGDSALYLCASSADRGLYEQYFGPGTRLTVT.

The chain combines TRBV7-2 with TRBJ2-1; 11 bases map to TRBD2. Germline V gives CDR1 SGHTA, CDR2 FQGNSA. The CDR3 runs to 16 residues. V lost 2 bases, J lost 4 bases, and 4 bases stayed unmatched. In DNA form, the CDR3 reads TGTGCCAGCAGCTTAATACTAGCGGGAGTTTACAATGAGCAGTTCTTC. Protein sequence: CASSLILAGVYNEQFF.

This chain joins TRBV27 and TRBJ2-2; a weak D match, TRBD2 (6 bases). The V gene lost 5 bases and the J gene lost 4 bases, with 11 bases spanning the gap. The length of the CDR3 is 14 residues. Germline V gene lookup returns CDR1 MNHEY and CDR2 SMNVEV (reference sequence). CDR3 in DNA: TGTGCCAGCAGTACGGGACTTTCCACCGGGGAGCTGTTTTTT. It is translated as CASSTGLSTGELFF.

The chain employs TRBV7-9 and TRBJ2-5, with D perhaps assigned TRBD1 or TRBD2 (5 bases each). Germline values: CDR1 SEHNR, CDR2 FQNEAQ (reference sequence). V lost 3 bases and J lost 4, with 9 bases in between. This CDR3 has 13 amino acids. In DNA form, the CDR3 reads TGTGCCAGCAGCTTGGGACCTAGAGAGACCCAGTACTTC. Protein product: CASSLGPRETQYF.

This sequence joins TRBV25-1 and TRBJ2-7; 9 bases align to TRBD2. The junction had 14 bases not matched to a gene; V was cut back by 5 bases and J by 3 bases. This CDR3 is 17 amino acids long. CDR1 and CDR2 (germline): MGHDK, SYGVNS. CDR3 DNA: TGTGCCAGCAGTACTCAAGGGGGTAGCGGGAGACTCTACGAGCAGTACTTC. This sequence encodes CASSTQGGSGRLYEQYF.

This clone was recorded only once. The junction and the germline gene differ at one end; a read error may be behind it. This sequence joins TRBV15 and TRBJ2-7, with D perhaps being TRBD1 or TRBD2 (5 bases each). The V gene's germline CDR1 is LNHNV and CDR2 YYDKDF (reference sequence). This CDR3 contains 13 residues. CDR3 coding DNA: TGTGCCACCAGAAGAGGGACCGCCTACGAGCAGTACTTC. As protein: CATRRGTAYEQYF.

J is TRBJ2-5 and V is TRBV5-1, with 8 bases matching TRBD1. Germline V lookup: CDR1 SGHRS, CDR2 YFSETQ. The CDR3 covers 14 residues. The J segment lost 4 bases and the V segment lost 3 bases, leaving 5 bases of the junction unmatched. The CDR3 DNA is TGCGCCAGCAGCTCGGGACAGGTACTAGAGACCCAGTACTTC. As protein: CASSSGQVLETQYF.

This clone has more than one count but fewer than ten. This chain links TRBV19 with TRBJ1-2; D possibly corresponds to TRBD1 (5 bases). CDR1 and CDR2 (germline): LNHDA, SQIVND (reference sequence). The CDR3 extends over 11 amino acids. V was shortened by 5 bases and J by 7 bases, with 8 bases between the two germline ends. The CDR3 region is CASSQGSGYTF. CDR3 sequence (DNA): TGTGCCAGTAGTCAGGGTTCTGGCTACACCTTC. Looking up the rest from reference TRBV19 and TRBJ1-2 gives the full variable domain: DGGITQSPKYLFRKEGQNVTLSCEQNLNHDAMYWYRQDPGQGLRLIYYSQIVNDFQKGDIAEGYSVSREKKESFPLTVTSAQKNPTAFYLCASSQGSGYTFGSGTRLTVV.

The V and J genes are TRBV19 and TRBJ1-6; maybe TRBD1 (6 bases). CDR1 is LNHDA and CDR2 is SQIVND in the germline V gene (reference sequence). CDR3 length: 15 amino acids. V was pared by 6 bases and J by 6 bases, with 15 bases between. This CDR3 is CASRELQGSNSPLHF. The CDR3 coding sequence is TGTGCCAGTAGAGAATTACAGGGTAGTAATTCACCCCTCCACTTT.

V usage is TRBV30 and J usage is TRBJ2-3, with 7 bases matching TRBD2. The trim removed 2 bases at V and 3 bases at J, leaving 11 bases unmatched. Germline CDR1 is GTSNPN and CDR2 is SVGIG (reference sequence). The CDR3 length is 16 residues. This CDR3 is CAWSRAGVQSTDTQYF. Here the CDR3 DNA reads TGTGCCTGGAGTAGGGCGGGAGTCCAATCAACAGATACGCAGTATTTT.

The chain has TRBV5-1 and TRBJ2-2; TRBD2 might be the D (6 bases). The CDR3 runs to 15 residues. V lost 7 bases and J 0 bases, leaving 13 bases between the germline ends. CDR1 and CDR2 from the germline V gene are SGHRS and YFSETQ. CDR3 sequence: CASFVAATNTGELFF. The CDR3 nucleotides read TGCGCCAGCTTTGTAGCGGCCACGAACACCGGGGAGCTGTTTTTT.

Written as DNA, the CDR3 is TGTGCCAGCAGCGGATGGGGACAGGGGTTGGATGGCTACACCTTC. This encodes CASSGWGQGLDGYTF. The chain recombines TRBV9 with TRBJ1-2; 10 positions agree with TRBD1. The CDR3 is 15 residues long. The trim removed 3 bases at V and 6 bases at J, leaving 8 bases unmatched. Germline-derived CDR1 and CDR2 are SGDLS and YYNGEE.

The gene calls are TRBV4-1 and TRBJ2-2; maybe TRBD1 (6 bases). The CDR3 is 14 residues long. Looked up from germline, CDR1 is MGHRA and CDR2 is YSYEKL. The V and J ends lost 3 bases and 7 bases respectively, with 12 bases between them. CDR3: CASSQSKGGGELFF. DNA of the CDR3: TGCGCCAGCAGCCAGAGCAAAGGGGGCGGGGAGCTGTTTTTT.

The chain has TRBV7-9 and TRBJ2-2; 9 positions agree with TRBD2. The trim removed 5 bases at V and 7 bases at J, leaving 5 bases unmatched. The CDR3 runs to 14 residues. Germline CDR1 reads SEHNR; CDR2 reads FQNEAQ (reference sequence). The CDR3 sequence: CASSTLAGNGELFF. For the CDR3, the DNA is TGTGCCAGCAGCACCCTAGCGGGAAACGGGGAGCTGTTTTTT. The variable domain in full, with the rest retrieved from reference TRBV7-9 and TRBJ2-2, is DTGVSQNPRHKITKRGQNVTFRCDPISEHNRLYWYRQTLGQGPEFLTYFQNEAQLEKSRLLSDRFSAERPKGSFSTLEIQRTEQGDSAMYLCASSTLAGNGELFFGEGSRLTVL.

The chain recombines TRBV14 with TRBJ2-7, with D maybe TRBD2 (6 bases). This CDR3 has 13 residues. Germline CDR1 SGHDN, CDR2 FVKESK. The V end was cut by 0 bases, the J end by 7 bases, with 10 bases between. CDR3 DNA sequence: TGTGCCAGCAGCCAAGATCTAGCGCGGGAGCAGTACTTC. It encodes CASSQDLAREQYF.

The chain joins TRBV7-8 to TRBJ2-2; D not certain. Per germline, CDR1 SGHVS and CDR2 FQNEAQ. The V and J ends lost 7 bases and 8 bases respectively, with 8 bases between them. The CDR3 contains 11 residues. DNA of the CDR3: TGTGCCAGCATCCTGGGGGGGGAGCTGTTTTTT. Amino acids: CASILGGELFF.

The V call is TRBV5-4, the J call TRBJ2-3, with 14 bases lining up with TRBD2. CDR1 and CDR2 (germline): SGHNT, YYREEE (reference sequence). CDR3 length equals 15 residues. The ends lost 0 bases at V and 6 bases at J; junction bases unmatched: 0. The CDR3 reads CASSLGTSGGDTQYF. CDR3 nucleotide sequence: TGTGCCAGCAGCTTGGGGACTAGCGGGGGGGATACGCAGTATTTT. The entire variable domain, with the rest obtained from reference TRBV5-4 and TRBJ2-3, is as follows: ETGVTQSPTHLIKTRGQQVTLRCSSQSGHNTVSWYQQALGQGPQFIFQYYREEENGRGNFPPRFSGLQFPNYSSELNVNALELDDSALYLCASSLGTSGGDTQYFGPGTRLTVL.

The V gene is TRBV4-2, the J gene TRBJ2-2; D is undetermined. Per germline, CDR1 LGHNA and CDR2 YNFKEQ. With 0 bases removed from V and 6 bases from J, the gap between germline ends came to 8 bases. The CDR3 is 14 amino acids. The CDR3 DNA reads TGTGCCAGCAGCCAAGACGGCCCATCCGGGGAGCTGTTTTTT. Encoded protein: CASSQDGPSGELFF.

The chain is built from TRBV29-1 and TRBJ2-5; D may correspond to TRBD1 or TRBD2 (5 bases each). Trimming shortened V by 0 bases and J by 11 bases, and 22 bases separated the two germline ends. The length of the CDR3 is 15 residues. Germline-derived CDR1 and CDR2 are SQVTM and ANQGSEA. As DNA, the CDR3 is TGCAGCGTTGAAGAGAGAGGGGAAATCCAGGGAGAGCAGTACTTC. Protein: CSVEERGEIQGEQYF. Full variable domain (outside the CDR3, taken from reference TRBV29-1 and TRBJ2-5): SAVISQKPSRDICQRGTSLTIQCQVDSQVTMMFWYRQQPGQSLTLIATANQGSEATYESGFVIDKFPISRPNLTFSTLTVSNMSPEDSSIYLCSVEERGEIQGEQYFGPGTRLLVL.

The chain uses TRBV11-2 and TRBJ2-7, with TRBD2 matching over 8 bases. CDR1 is SGHAT and CDR2 is FQNNGV in the germline V gene. The V gene end was trimmed by 4 bases and the J gene end by 3 bases; junction bases not matched to a gene: 5. CDR3 length equals 14 residues. The CDR3 spells CASSSGLDHYEQYF. Written as DNA, the CDR3 is TGTGCCAGCAGCTCGGGACTAGATCACTACGAGCAGTACTTC.

The chain combines TRBV27 with TRBJ1-1; D gene uncertain. The CDR3 has 15 amino acids. CDR1 MNHEY and CDR2 SMNVEV come from the germline V gene (reference sequence). V was shortened by 1 base and J by 6 bases, with 15 bases between the two germline ends. The chain's CDR3 is CASSLFSGGVAEAFF. CDR3 nucleotides: TGTGCCAGCAGTTTATTCTCAGGTGGAGTGGCTGAAGCTTTCTTT.